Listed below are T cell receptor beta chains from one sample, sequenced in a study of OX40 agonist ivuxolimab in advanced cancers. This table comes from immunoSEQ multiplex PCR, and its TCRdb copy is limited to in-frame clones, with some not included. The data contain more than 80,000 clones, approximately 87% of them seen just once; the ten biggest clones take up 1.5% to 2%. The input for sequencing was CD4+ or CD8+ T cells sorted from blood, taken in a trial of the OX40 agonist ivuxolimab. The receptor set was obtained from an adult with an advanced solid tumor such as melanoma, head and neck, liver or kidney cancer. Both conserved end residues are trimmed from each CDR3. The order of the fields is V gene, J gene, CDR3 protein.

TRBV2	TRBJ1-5	ASSGLRGWEQPQH
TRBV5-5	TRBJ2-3	ASRRGMSTDTQY
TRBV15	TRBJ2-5	ATSRDRSETQY
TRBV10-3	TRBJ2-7	AISASAGSSYEQY
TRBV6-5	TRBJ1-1	ASNIRNTEAF
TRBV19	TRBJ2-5	ASSGLGLETQY
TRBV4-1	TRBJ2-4	ASSQQPGLAGVGAKNIQY
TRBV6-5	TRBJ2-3	ASSPGGLVTDTQY
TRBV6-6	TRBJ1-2	ASSGQLTYGYT
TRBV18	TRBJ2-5	ASTPSSSGVGETQY
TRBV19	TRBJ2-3	ASSATGAGDTQY
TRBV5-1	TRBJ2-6	ASRATTGANVPT
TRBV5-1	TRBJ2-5	ASSLAGDGETQY
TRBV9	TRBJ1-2	ASSVDHGAGNYGYT
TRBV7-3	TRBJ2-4	ASSRTGGGGNIQY
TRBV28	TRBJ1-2	ASSLDRKYGYT
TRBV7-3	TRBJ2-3	ASSRGDLAPDTQY